The clone carrying this T cell receptor (beta chain) was seen more than once but under ten times. Its specificity is unknown. This table comes from immunoSEQ multiplex PCR, and its TCRdb copy is limited to in-frame clones, with some not included. This sample has 100,000 to 150,000 clones, with 90% to 95% found just once. The data belong to a study of T cell responses to AZD1222 COVID-19 vaccine. Whole-study context: Second-dose timings of about 4 or about 12 weeks were pooled. Overall study findings and caveats: An increase in Spike-specific TCR breadth and depth was observed after two AZD1222 doses. Possibly, clonal diversity was underestimated; donors were largely white British and included more females. Just six or seven AZD1222 recipients tested seropositive at baseline.

The sequenced sample was peripheral blood, obtained on day 0 of AZD1222 vaccination. This receptor was obtained from an adult in good health.

CDR3 in DNA: TGTGCCAGCAGTTTCACCGGGGACAGGGGTTTTCGGTATGGCTACACCTTC. This gives the protein CASSFTGDRGFRYGYTF. The chain is built from TRBV27 and TRBJ1-2; 10 bases map to TRBD1. CDR3 length: 17 amino acids. V gave up 3 bases and J gave up 5 bases; unmatched junction bases: 12. Germline loops: CDR1 MNHEY, CDR2 SMNVEV (reference sequence).